This passage covers 13 T cell receptor beta chains from one sample sequenced in a study of T-cell memory formation after mild COVID-19. One entry per CDR3 protein results from TCRdb running MiXCR on the 5' RACE reads. The sample lists about 250,000 distinct CDR3 sequences; more than 15% were seen once. Input material: PBMCs or a T cell subset sorted from them (not recorded which). All receptors derive from a man aged 18 to 35 who had mild COVID-19 (a few samples of this study predate the infection). Cell type and time point are not known.

The V and J genes are TRBV29-1 and TRBJ2-3; the D is unclear. V lost 4 bases, J lost 0 bases, and 17 bases lay in between. Germline values: CDR1 SQVTM, CDR2 ANQGSEA. This CDR3 spans 16 amino acids. The CDR3 coding sequence is TGCAGCGTTGCACAGATTCACTTTCTAAGCACAGATACGCAGTATTTT. Its translation is CSVAQIHFLSTDTQYF.

V and J are TRBV6-2 or TRBV6-3 and TRBJ2-1; D gene uncertain. The germline V and J ends were trimmed by 2 bases and 3 bases, with 5 bases remaining between them. Germline values: CDR1 MNHEY, CDR2 SVGEGT. This CDR3 spans 13 amino acids. The CDR3 region has the DNA TGTGCCAGCAGTTACCCCGTCTACAATGAGCAGTTCTTC. Amino acids: CASSYPVYNEQFF.

Only a few counts were recorded for this clonotype. The gene calls are TRBV20-1 and TRBJ2-5, with 7 bases that match TRBD2. The germline CDR1 and CDR2 sequences are DFQATT and SNEGSKA (reference sequence). This CDR3 is built from 14 residues. V gave up 0 bases and J gave up 5 bases; unmatched junction bases: 6. As DNA, the CDR3 is TGCAGTGCTAGAGATGGAACTAGCGTGGAGACCCAGTACTTC. Its protein product is CSARDGTSVETQYF.

V gene TRBV6-2 or TRBV6-3 combines with J gene TRBJ1-5; the D gene is possibly TRBD1 (5 bases). The V end was cut by 6 bases, the J end by 4 bases, with 10 bases between. Germline V lookup: CDR1 MNHEY, CDR2 SVGEGT. This CDR3 contains 13 residues. CDR3 DNA: TGTGCCAGCAGGGAGCGGGGGAATCAGCCCCAGCATTTT. Amino acids: CASRERGNQPQHF.

This clonotype was observed a few times. The chain recombines TRBV2 with TRBJ2-7; TRBD1 matches at 8 bases. J lost 1 base, V lost 4 bases, and 9 bases had no gene match. CDR1 and CDR2 (germline): SNHLY, FYNNEI. The CDR3 runs 16 residues. This CDR3 is CASSALRTGMSYEQYV. For the CDR3, the DNA is TGTGCCAGCAGTGCTTTAAGGACAGGGATGTCCTACGAGCAGTACGTC.

This clonotype has ten or more counts. The chain combines TRBV7-9 with TRBJ2-3, with D perhaps given as TRBD1 or TRBD2 (5 bases each). V shed 5 bases and J shed 2 bases, with 14 bases lying between them. The CDR3 consists of 15 residues. In germline, CDR1 is SEHNR, CDR2 FQNEAQ (reference sequence). The CDR3 nucleotides read TGTGCCAGCAGCCTAACATCCGGGGCCACAGATACGCAGTATTTT. This sequence encodes CASSLTSGATDTQYF.

The chain combines TRBV7-3 with TRBJ2-1; 12 nucleotides line up with TRBD2. CDR1 is SGHTA, CDR2 FQGTGA, per germline. The junction had 7 bases not matched to a gene; V was cut back by 4 bases and J by 0 bases. CDR3 length: 18 residues. In DNA, the CDR3 is TGTGCCAGCAGCTCAAGGACTAGCGGGGATCGCTCCTACAATGAGCAGTTCTTC. It encodes CASSSRTSGDRSYNEQFF.

This clonotype came up a few times. The chain joins TRBV14 to TRBJ2-2, with D perhaps matching TRBD1 (6 bases). The V gene's germline CDR1 is SGHDN and CDR2 FVKESK. V lost 6 bases and J 0 bases, leaving 20 bases between the germline ends. This CDR3 is 18 amino acids long. The CDR3 nucleotides are TGTGCCAGCAGGCCTCACAGGGCTCACGGTCCGAACACCGGGGAGCTGTTTTTT. It translates to CASRPHRAHGPNTGELFF. Looking up the rest from reference TRBV14 and TRBJ2-2 gives the full variable domain: EAGVTQFPSHSVIEKGQTVTLRCDPISGHDNLYWYRRVMGKEIKFLLHFVKESKQDESGMPNNRFLAERTGGTYSTLKVQPAELEDSGVYFCASRPHRAHGPNTGELFFGEGSRLTVL.

The rearrangement uses TRBV29-1 and TRBJ1-2; tentatively, D is TRBD1 (6 bases). This CDR3 spans 14 amino acids. The germline gives CDR1 SQVTM, CDR2 ANQGSEA. Between the trimmed V and J ends, which lost 0 bases and 4 bases, there was a span of 12 bases. CDR3: CSVEDGRGGYGYTF. Here the CDR3 DNA reads TGCAGCGTTGAAGATGGGAGGGGGGGCTATGGCTACACCTTC.

V gene TRBV20-1 combines with J gene TRBJ2-1; possible D gene TRBD2, 5 bases. The CDR3 spans 15 residues. V lost 1 base to trimming and J lost 7 bases, with 17 bases between them. The germline gives CDR1 DFQATT, CDR2 SNEGSKA (reference sequence). The CDR3 DNA reads as TGCAGTGCTAGAGTGGCTAGCAGGCCCTTGAATGAGCAGTTCTTC. Its protein product is CSARVASRPLNEQFF.

The chain recombines TRBV13 with TRBJ2-7; D remains ambiguous. V was clipped by 1 base and J by 5 bases, with 9 bases between them. This CDR3 is 13 amino acids long. The germline CDR1 and CDR2 sequences are PRHDT and FYEKMQ (reference sequence). The CDR3 spells CASSLVSRHEQYF. CDR3 in DNA: TGTGCCAGCAGCTTAGTCTCGCGCCACGAGCAGTACTTC. Supplemented by reference TRBV13 and TRBJ2-7, the full variable domain reads AAGVIQSPRHLIKEKRETATLKCYPIPRHDTVYWYQQGPGQDPQFLISFYEKMQSDKGSIPDRFSAQQFSDYHSELNMSSLELGDSALYFCASSLVSRHEQYFGPGTRLTVT.

This clonotype showed up just a few times. This chain joins TRBV7-9 and TRBJ2-2; 16 nucleotides match TRBD2. CDR3 length: 21 amino acids. Germline CDR1 is SEHNR and CDR2 is FQNEAQ (reference sequence). V lost 4 bases and J lost 4; bases outside the gene matches: 15. CDR3 coding DNA: TGTGCCAGCAGCTCGAAGAGGCCCGGGACTAGCGGGGGGGCAGGCACCGGGGAGCTGTTTTTT. Residues: CASSSKRPGTSGGAGTGELFF.

The chain links TRBV6-2 or TRBV6-3 to TRBJ1-2, with no clear D. CDR3 length equals 10 residues. Germline V lookup: CDR1 MNHEY, CDR2 SVGEGT. V dropped 6 bases and J dropped 3 bases, with 2 bases sitting between them. CDR3 bases: TGTGCCAGCAGGGACTATGGCTACACCTTC. Translation gives CASRDYGYTF.